One sample yielded the 25 T cell receptor beta chains listed below, sequenced in a study of siplizumab effects on memory and regulatory T cells. Profiling relied on immunoSEQ multiplex PCR, and the TCRdb table lists in-frame clones only, not all of them. The sample has around 58,000 clones; less than 85% are singletons. The sequencing sample was made of memory CD4+ T cells sorted from blood. Every receptor here comes from a human donor in good health.

This clone occurred a few times. The chain has TRBV5-4 and TRBJ1-2, with unresolved D. The germline V gene encodes CDR1 SGHNT and CDR2 YYREEE (reference sequence). This CDR3 is built from 12 residues. V was trimmed by 4 bases and J by 8 bases, leaving 12 bases between them. The CDR3: CASSPWPAGYTF. In nucleotides, the CDR3 is TGTGCCAGCAGCCCGTGGCCGGCGGGCTACACCTTC.

V and J are TRBV28 and TRBJ2-1; D perhaps matches TRBD2 (7 bases). This CDR3 spans 15 amino acids. Trimming cost V 3 bases and J 9 bases, with 18 bases left between them. Germline assignment: CDR1 MDHEN and CDR2 SYDVKM. DNA for the CDR3: TGTGCCAGCAGTTTCGCGGGGGCCAGGAACAGTGAGCAGTTCTTC. Protein sequence: CASSFAGARNSEQFF.

V usage is TRBV5-8 and J usage is TRBJ2-2, with D possibly called TRBD1 or TRBD2 (5 bases each). V dropped 6 bases and J dropped 4 bases, with 19 bases sitting between them. The CDR3 consists of 16 residues. Germline-derived CDR1 and CDR2 are SGHTS and YDEGEE. The DNA of the CDR3 is TGTGCCAGCACCATGAGATATATCGGGGCCACCGGGGAGCTGTTTTTT. The encoded protein is CASTMRYIGATGELFF.

The chain recombines TRBV18 with TRBJ1-1; perhaps TRBD1 as D (5 bases). V lost 6 bases to trimming and J lost 1 base, with 12 bases between them. The CDR3 is 14 residues long. In germline, CDR1 is KGHSH, CDR2 LQKENI. The CDR3 region has the DNA TGTGCCAGCTCCCCCGGGGCCCCGAACACTGAAGCTTTCTTT. Its translation is CASSPGAPNTEAFF.

The chain recombines TRBV7-9 with TRBJ2-2, with D perhaps matching TRBD2 (5 bases). The CDR3 is 15 residues long. V shed 4 bases and J shed 6 bases, with 15 bases lying between them. In germline, CDR1 is SEHNR, CDR2 FQNEAQ (reference sequence). CDR3 protein: CASSSWRNGPGELFF. CDR3 bases: TGTGCCAGCAGCTCCTGGAGGAATGGTCCCGGGGAGCTGTTTTTT.

V gene TRBV10-1 combines with J gene TRBJ2-3; 8 bases are a match to TRBD1. With V trimmed by 6 bases and J by 0 bases, 2 bases remained unmatched. The CDR3 runs 14 residues. Germline CDR1 is WNHNN and CDR2 is SYGVQD (reference sequence). DNA of the CDR3: TGCGCCAGCAGCCGGGACAGGAGCACAGATACGCAGTATTTT. Its protein is CASSRDRSTDTQYF.

This rearrangement joins TRBV19 to TRBJ1-1; possibly TRBD1 for D (5 bases). This CDR3 spans 12 amino acids. Germline V lookup: CDR1 LNHDA, CDR2 SQIVND (reference sequence). V was cut by 3 bases and J by 9 bases, with 11 bases left in between. The CDR3 spells CASSMPQGKAFF. DNA of the CDR3: TGTGCCAGTAGTATGCCTCAGGGCAAAGCTTTCTTT.

The genes are TRBV7-6 and TRBJ2-5; 13 nucleotides match TRBD2. The germline CDR1 and CDR2 sequences are SGHVS and FNYEAQ. The CDR3 is 18 residues long. J lost 4 bases, V lost 3 bases, and 11 bases had no gene match. Here the CDR3 reads CASSFKGGTSGAGETQYF. CDR3 nucleotides: TGTGCCAGCAGCTTCAAAGGGGGGACTAGCGGGGCTGGAGAGACCCAGTACTTC.

CDR3: CASSSLGGSNQPQHF. The CDR3 DNA reads TGCGCCAGCAGTTCCCTCGGAGGGAGCAATCAGCCCCAGCATTTT. V gene TRBV4-1 combines with J gene TRBJ1-5; unclear D gene. CDR1 is MGHRA, CDR2 YSYEKL, per germline. Trimming removed 6 bases at V and 1 base at J, with 13 bases between. The CDR3 has 15 residues.

The chain uses TRBV5-1 and TRBJ2-7; 12 positions match TRBD2. V was pared by 3 bases and J by 2 bases, with 3 bases of the junction left unmatched. CDR1 and CDR2 from the germline V gene are SGHRS and YFSETQ. This CDR3 spans 15 amino acids. This CDR3 reads CASSSTSGGPYEQYF. The CDR3 DNA reads TGCGCCAGCAGCTCGACTAGCGGGGGCCCCTACGAGCAGTACTTC.

This sequence joins TRBV6-1 and TRBJ1-3; D uncertain. The CDR3 totals 14 residues. V was clipped by 6 bases and J by 3 bases, with 12 bases between them. From germline, CDR1 is MNHNS and CDR2 SASEGT. CDR3 region: CASSLITGGNTIYF. CDR3 in DNA: TGTGCCAGCAGCCTCATCACGGGTGGAAACACCATATATTTT.

This clone was detected once. The rearrangement links TRBV5-1 to TRBJ1-1, with 7 bases identical to TRBD1. V was pared by 5 bases and J by 1 base, with 5 bases of the junction left unmatched. The CDR3 has 14 amino acids. Germline V gene lookup returns CDR1 SGHRS and CDR2 YFSETQ. The DNA of the CDR3 is TGCGCCAGCAGACAGACAGGGTCGAACACTGAAGCTTTCTTT. Translating it yields CASRQTGSNTEAFF.

This clone was detected only once. The rearrangement uses TRBV6-5 and TRBJ1-2; 8 nucleotides align to TRBD1. Germline trimming cut 7 bases from V and 8 bases from J; bases unmatched to any gene: 12. CDR1 and CDR2 (germline): MNHEY, SVGAGI. This CDR3 spans 14 amino acids. CDR3 region: CASTGTGRSEGYTF. DNA of the CDR3: TGTGCCAGCACCGGGACAGGCCGATCGGAAGGCTACACCTTC.

The chain uses TRBV5-6 and TRBJ1-1; D perhaps matches TRBD1 (5 bases). Trimming pared 2 bases from V and 11 bases from J, leaving 16 bases between. The CDR3 has 13 residues. The germline V gene encodes CDR1 SGHDT and CDR2 YYEEEE. CDR3 in DNA: TGTGCCAGCAGCTTTAGAGAACCCCGGGGGGCTTTCTTT. Protein: CASSFREPRGAFF. The variable domain in full, completed from reference TRBV5-6 and TRBJ1-1, reads DAGVTQSPTHLIKTRGQQVTLRCSPKSGHDTVSWYQQALGQGPQFIFQYYEEEERQRGNFPDRFSGHQFPNYSSELNVNALLLGDSALYLCASSFREPRGAFFGQGTRLTVV.

The rearrangement joins TRBV5-1 to TRBJ2-7; D uncertain. V gave up 2 bases and J gave up 2 bases, with 8 bases separating them. Germline loops: CDR1 SGHRS, CDR2 YFSETQ. The CDR3 covers 13 residues. The CDR3 spells CASSLLETYEQYF. DNA of the CDR3: TGCGCCAGCAGCTTACTGGAAACCTACGAGCAGTACTTC.

This clone was detected once. The chain links TRBV6-5 to TRBJ1-2, with 8 bases matching TRBD1. The CDR3 runs 16 residues. Germline V lookup: CDR1 MNHEY, CDR2 SVGAGI. V was pared by 0 bases and J by 9 bases, with 12 bases of the junction left unmatched. DNA for the CDR3: TGTGCCAGCAGTTACTCAACAACCTCAGGGGGCGGAAGCTACACCTTC. It encodes CASSYSTTSGGGSYTF.

This clone came up a few times. The chain uses TRBV6-5 and TRBJ1-2; 8 nucleotides align to TRBD1. The CDR3 loop spans 13 amino acids. J was trimmed by 4 bases and V by 6 bases; bases with no gene match: 4. Germline V gives CDR1 MNHEY, CDR2 SVGAGI. The DNA of the CDR3 is TGTGCCAGCAGACCGGGACAGGCCTATGGCTACACCTTC. This codes for CASRPGQAYGYTF.

The chain joins TRBV5-4 to TRBJ1-2; a weak D match, TRBD1 (5 bases). This CDR3 region has 13 residues. Germline-derived CDR1 and CDR2 are SGHNT and YYREEE (reference sequence). The V and J ends lost 0 bases and 4 bases respectively, with 7 bases between them. The CDR3 DNA is TGTGCCAGCAGCTTGGAAGGGACCTATGGCTACACCTTC. This sequence encodes CASSLEGTYGYTF.

V gene TRBV25-1 combines with J gene TRBJ2-7, with TRBD2 as a possible D gene (6 bases). V was pared by 5 bases and J by 0 bases, with 8 bases between. The CDR3 totals 13 residues. Germline V gives CDR1 MGHDK, CDR2 SYGVNS. As DNA, the CDR3 is TGTGCCAGCAGTCACGGGAGCTCCTACGAGCAGTACTTC. It yields the protein CASSHGSSYEQYF.

The chain combines TRBV5-1 with TRBJ2-3, with 8 bases fitting TRBD2. Trimming cost V 0 bases and J 5 bases; bases outside gene matches: 11. Germline lookup yields CDR1 SGHRS and CDR2 YFSETQ. CDR3 length: 17 residues. CDR3 amino acids: CASSLGGIAGSEDTQYF. CDR3 DNA sequence: TGCGCCAGCAGCTTGGGGGGAATAGCGGGGTCCGAAGATACGCAGTATTTT.

The chain has TRBV19 and TRBJ2-1; 10 bases fit TRBD2. The J segment lost 6 bases and the V segment lost 5 bases, leaving 10 bases of the junction unmatched. There are 16 residues in the CDR3. Germline V lookup: CDR1 LNHDA, CDR2 SQIVND (reference sequence). CDR3 in amino acids: CASSPRRTSGFNEQFF. CDR3 bases: TGTGCCAGTAGTCCCCGTAGGACTAGCGGATTCAATGAGCAGTTCTTC.

The chain employs TRBV6-1 and TRBJ2-2; the D gene is possibly TRBD1 (6 bases). The CDR3 has 14 amino acids. CDR1 and CDR2 (germline): MNHNS, SASEGT. V lost 6 bases, J lost 6 bases, and 14 bases lay in between. DNA of the CDR3: TGTGCCAGCAGGGGGGCTCTCGCTGCCGGGGAGCTGTTTTTT. Its translation is CASRGALAAGELFF.

V usage is TRBV5-8 and J usage is TRBJ2-7, with D hard to call. The CDR3 has 14 amino acids. CDR1 and CDR2 (germline): SGHTS, YDEGEE. Trimming stripped 0 bases from V and 4 bases from J, with 11 bases between. CDR3 amino acids: CASSLGHLTYEQYF. In DNA form, the CDR3 reads TGTGCCAGCAGCTTGGGACACCTGACTTACGAGCAGTACTTC. The full variable domain, in which reference TRBV5-8 and TRBJ2-7 provide the parts outside the CDR3, is EAGVTQSPTHLIKTRGQQATLRCSPISGHTSVYWYQQALGLGLQFLLWYDEGEERNRGNFPPRFSGRQFPNYSSELNVNALELEDSALYLCASSLGHLTYEQYFGPGTRLTVT.

The chain combines TRBV5-4 with TRBJ2-2; tentatively, D is TRBD2 (7 bases). Trimming cost V 1 base and J 4 bases, with 11 bases left between them. The CDR3 is made up of 15 amino acids. Germline CDR1 SGHNT, CDR2 YYREEE (reference sequence). The CDR3 region is CASSLMRGGTGELFF. CDR3 DNA sequence: TGTGCCAGCAGCTTGATGAGGGGGGGCACCGGGGAGCTGTTTTTT. Based on the CDR3 plus reference TRBV5-4 and TRBJ2-2, the full variable domain is ETGVTQSPTHLIKTRGQQVTLRCSSQSGHNTVSWYQQALGQGPQFIFQYYREEENGRGNFPPRFSGLQFPNYSSELNVNALELDDSALYLCASSLMRGGTGELFFGEGSRLTVL.

The chain has TRBV7-9 and TRBJ2-3; the D gene could be TRBD1 or TRBD2 (5 bases each). The germline V and J ends were trimmed by 5 bases and 4 bases, with 16 bases remaining between them. From germline, CDR1 is SEHNR and CDR2 FQNEAQ (reference sequence). This CDR3 has 15 residues. CDR3: CASSLGAGMADTQYF. CDR3 nucleotide sequence: TGTGCCAGCAGCCTCGGGGCAGGGATGGCAGATACGCAGTATTTT.